This T cell receptor beta chain is drawn from a study of T cells after posttransplantation cyclophosphamide. There are 14 residues in the CDR3. With V trimmed by 4 bases and J by 4 bases, 7 bases remained unmatched. Germline V gene sequence: CDR1 SGHRS, CDR2 YFSETQ. Study results and caveats: TRB clonality was highly associated with recipient CMV seropositivity and reactivation.

Method: immunoSEQ multiplex PCR; TCRdb's copy keeps in-frame clones and lacks some. This sample carries fewer than 11,000 clones, none of them present only once. In this sample, this clone turned up many times. The target antigen is unknown. Treatment was busulfan-fludarabine conditioning, a marrow graft, and cyclophosphamide on days +3 and +4. The sample in question was PBMCs, obtained after allogeneic stem cell transplant with posttransplant cyclophosphamide. This receptor was taken from a female patient in her thirties or forties who received an allogeneic stem cell transplant from a related donor, was CMV-positive, and had no GVHD. T cells may partly derive from the graft donor. The chain links TRBV5-1 to TRBJ2-7; 8 bases are a match to TRBD1. CDR3 bases: TGCGCCAGCAGCCCGGGCGGACAGGGATACGAGCAGTACTTC. This encodes CASSPGGQGYEQYF.